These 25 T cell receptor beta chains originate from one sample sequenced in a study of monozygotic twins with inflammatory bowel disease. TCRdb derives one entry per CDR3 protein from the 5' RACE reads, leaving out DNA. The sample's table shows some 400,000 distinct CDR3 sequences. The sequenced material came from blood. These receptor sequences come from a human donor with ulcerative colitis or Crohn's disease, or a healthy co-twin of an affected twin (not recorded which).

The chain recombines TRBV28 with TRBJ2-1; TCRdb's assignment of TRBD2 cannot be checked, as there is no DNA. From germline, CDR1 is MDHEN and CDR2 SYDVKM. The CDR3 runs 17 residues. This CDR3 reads CASSRNLAFRAYNEQFF.

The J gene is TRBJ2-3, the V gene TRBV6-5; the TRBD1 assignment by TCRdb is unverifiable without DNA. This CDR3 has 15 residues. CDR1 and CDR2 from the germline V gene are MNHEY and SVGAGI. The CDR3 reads CASSYFGGYTDTQYF.

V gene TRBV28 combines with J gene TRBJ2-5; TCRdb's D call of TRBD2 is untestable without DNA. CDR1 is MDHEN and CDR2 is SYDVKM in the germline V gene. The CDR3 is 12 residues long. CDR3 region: CASSLWARAQYF.

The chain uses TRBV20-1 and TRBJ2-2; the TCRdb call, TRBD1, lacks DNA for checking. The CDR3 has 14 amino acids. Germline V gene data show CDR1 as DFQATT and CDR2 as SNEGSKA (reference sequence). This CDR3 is CSAPGTSNTGELFF.

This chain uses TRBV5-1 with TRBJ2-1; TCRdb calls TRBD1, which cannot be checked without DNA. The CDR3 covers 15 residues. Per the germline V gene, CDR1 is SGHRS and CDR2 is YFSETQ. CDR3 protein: CASSPWEGVYNEQFF.

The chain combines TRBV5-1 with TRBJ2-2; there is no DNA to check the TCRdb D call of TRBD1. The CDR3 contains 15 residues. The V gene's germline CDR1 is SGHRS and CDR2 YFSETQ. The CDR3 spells CASSEDRGITGELFF.

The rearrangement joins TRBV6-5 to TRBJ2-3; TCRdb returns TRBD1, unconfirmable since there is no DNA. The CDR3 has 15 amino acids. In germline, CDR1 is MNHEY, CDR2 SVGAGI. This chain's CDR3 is CASSYLQGQRSTQYF.

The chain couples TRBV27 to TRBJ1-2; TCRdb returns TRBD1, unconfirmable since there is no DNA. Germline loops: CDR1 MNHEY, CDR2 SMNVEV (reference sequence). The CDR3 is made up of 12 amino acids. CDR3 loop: CASGRGAVGYTF.

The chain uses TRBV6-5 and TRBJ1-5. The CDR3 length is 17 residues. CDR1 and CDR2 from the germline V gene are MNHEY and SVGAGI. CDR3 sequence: CASSSLGRVNRNQPQHF.

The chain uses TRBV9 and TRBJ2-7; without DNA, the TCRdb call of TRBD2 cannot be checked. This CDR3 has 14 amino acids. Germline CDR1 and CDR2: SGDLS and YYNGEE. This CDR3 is CASSGGLAGGEQYF.

CDR3 sequence: CASSPRHWGHGELFF. V usage is TRBV3-1 and J usage is TRBJ2-2; the D gene TCRdb calls, TRBD1, cannot be checked with no DNA. In germline, CDR1 is LGHDT, CDR2 YNNKEL (reference sequence). The CDR3 has 15 amino acids.

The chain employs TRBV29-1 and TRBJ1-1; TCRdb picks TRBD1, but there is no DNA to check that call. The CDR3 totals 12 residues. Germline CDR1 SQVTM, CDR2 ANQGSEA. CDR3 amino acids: CSGERGNTEAFF.

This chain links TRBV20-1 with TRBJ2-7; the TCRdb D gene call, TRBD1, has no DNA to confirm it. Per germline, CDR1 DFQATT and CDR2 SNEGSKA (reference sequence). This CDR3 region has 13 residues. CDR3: CSADRGPTYEQYF.

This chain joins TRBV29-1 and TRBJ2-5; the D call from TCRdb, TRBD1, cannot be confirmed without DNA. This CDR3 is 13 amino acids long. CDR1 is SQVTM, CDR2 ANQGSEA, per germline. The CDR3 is CSVGGQLRETQYF. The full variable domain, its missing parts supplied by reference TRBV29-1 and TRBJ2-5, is SAVISQKPSRDICQRGTSLTIQCQVDSQVTMMFWYRQQPGQSLTLIATANQGSEATYESGFVIDKFPISRPNLTFSTLTVSNMSPEDSSIYLCSVGGQLRETQYFGPGTRLLVL.

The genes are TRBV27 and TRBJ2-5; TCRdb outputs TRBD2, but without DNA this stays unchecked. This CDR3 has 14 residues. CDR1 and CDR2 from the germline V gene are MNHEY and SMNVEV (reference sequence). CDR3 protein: CASSSGLPGETQYF.

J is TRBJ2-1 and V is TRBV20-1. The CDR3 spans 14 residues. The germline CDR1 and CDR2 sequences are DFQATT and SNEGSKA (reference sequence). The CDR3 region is CSASVLGGGNEQFF.

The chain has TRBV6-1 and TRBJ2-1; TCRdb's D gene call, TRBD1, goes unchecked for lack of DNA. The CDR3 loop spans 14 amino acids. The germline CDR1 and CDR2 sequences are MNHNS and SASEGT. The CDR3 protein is CASSEALRGDRGFF.

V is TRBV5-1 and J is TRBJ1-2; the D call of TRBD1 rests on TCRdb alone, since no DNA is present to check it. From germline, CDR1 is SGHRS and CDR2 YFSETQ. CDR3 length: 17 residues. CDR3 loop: CASSLRAGTSTNYGYTF.

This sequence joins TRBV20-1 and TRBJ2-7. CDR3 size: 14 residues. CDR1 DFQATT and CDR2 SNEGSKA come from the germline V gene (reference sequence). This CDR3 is CSARVAEYSYEQYF.

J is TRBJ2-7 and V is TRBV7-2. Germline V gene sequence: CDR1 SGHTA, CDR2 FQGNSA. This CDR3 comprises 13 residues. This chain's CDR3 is CASSLNTVHEQYF.

The CDR3 region is CASSFKGTGELFF. The J gene is TRBJ2-2, the V gene TRBV5-4. Germline V CDR1 and CDR2: SGHNT, YYREEE (reference sequence). The CDR3 has 13 amino acids.

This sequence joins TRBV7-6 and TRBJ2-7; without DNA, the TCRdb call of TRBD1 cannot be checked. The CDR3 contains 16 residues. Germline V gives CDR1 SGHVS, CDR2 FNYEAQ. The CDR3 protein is CASSPLSSAGSYEQYF.

The CDR3 loop reads CASSRATGLDTQYF. J is TRBJ2-3 and V is TRBV18; as DNA is missing, the TRBD1 call by TCRdb cannot be tested. Germline lookup yields CDR1 KGHSH and CDR2 LQKENI. The CDR3 loop spans 14 amino acids. Full variable domain (rest looked up from reference TRBV18 and TRBJ2-3): NAGVMQNPRHLVRRRGQEARLRCSPMKGHSHVYWYRQLPEEGLKFMVYLQKENIIDESGMPKERFSAEFPKEGPSILRIQQVVRGDSAAYFCASSRATGLDTQYFGPGTRLTVL.

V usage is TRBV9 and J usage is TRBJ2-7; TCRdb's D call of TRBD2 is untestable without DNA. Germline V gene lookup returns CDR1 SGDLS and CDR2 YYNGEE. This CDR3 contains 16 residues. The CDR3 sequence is CASSQGLAGQRSEQYF.

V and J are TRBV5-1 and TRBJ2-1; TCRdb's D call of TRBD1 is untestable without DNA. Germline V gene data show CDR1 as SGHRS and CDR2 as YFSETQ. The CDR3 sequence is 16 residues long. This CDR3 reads CASSPTGDSSYNEQFF.